The present TCR beta chain was sequenced within a study of blood T cell repertoires in COVID-19. The wider study: The cDNA or gDNA used as material had been derived from T cells, B-cell-depleted T cells, or PBMCs.

Germline V CDR1 and CDR2: MGHRA, YSYEKL. V lost 0 bases and J lost 5, with 11 bases in between. The CDR3 is made up of 15 amino acids. Source study methods: Estimation of nucleated cell counts relied on the amplification of reference gene primers. Clones were read by immunoSEQ multiplex PCR, and TCRdb kept only the in-frame ones, dropping some. V, J and clone size were drawn from that table, and D and trimming were deduced from the DNA. The sample shows about 140,000 clones, roughly 85% of them seen only once. The chain uses TRBV4-1 and TRBJ1-5; TRBD1 might be the D (6 bases). The TCR was taken from a middle-aged man with acute or convalescent COVID-19. The sequenced material came from peripheral blood. The CDR3 loop reads CASSQDGRGHQPQHF. Here the CDR3 DNA reads TGCGCCAGCAGCCAAGATGGCAGGGGACATCAGCCCCAGCATTTT.